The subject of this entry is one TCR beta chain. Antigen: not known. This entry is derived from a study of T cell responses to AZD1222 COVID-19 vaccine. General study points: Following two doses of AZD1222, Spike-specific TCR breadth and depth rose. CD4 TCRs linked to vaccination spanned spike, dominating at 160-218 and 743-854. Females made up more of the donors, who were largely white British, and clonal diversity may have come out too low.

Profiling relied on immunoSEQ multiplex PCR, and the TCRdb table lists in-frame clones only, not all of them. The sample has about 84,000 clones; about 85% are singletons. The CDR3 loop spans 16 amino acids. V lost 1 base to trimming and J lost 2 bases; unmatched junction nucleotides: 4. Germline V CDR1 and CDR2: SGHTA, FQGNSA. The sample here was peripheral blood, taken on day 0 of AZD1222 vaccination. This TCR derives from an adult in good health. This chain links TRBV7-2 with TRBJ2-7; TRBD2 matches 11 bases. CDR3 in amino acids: CASSLGVSGRAYEQYF. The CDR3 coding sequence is TGTGCCAGCAGCTTAGGCGTTAGCGGGAGGGCCTACGAGCAGTACTTC.